This T cell receptor (beta chain) stems from a study of cytomegalovirus exposure and HLA in healthy donors. Study-wide points: There were some public TCRs occurring in many donors, but most TCR sequences were rare. Versus the roughly 670-donor mean, an Asian-associated ancestry cluster reportedly showed fewer N-insertions in a later analysis. It was in a later analysis that TCR association rates were seen to vary by HLA locus, highest for DRB1 and lowest for HLA-C.

Germline V CDR1 and CDR2: SNHLY, FYNNEI. After removal of 4 bases from V and 6 bases from J, the junction contained 3 bases not matched to a gene. The CDR3 length is 12 residues. It was with 60 Vbeta and 13 Jbeta primers that the PCR ran. TCRdb's table, derived via immunoSEQ multiplex PCR, lists solely in-frame clones and lacks some. In the table there are 80,000 or so clones, 55% to 75% of which are singletons. Note on this clone: What it binds is unknown.

This TCR came from a man younger than 45 in good health and CMV-seropositive. V usage is TRBV2 and J usage is TRBJ2-7; TRBD1 matches at 7 bases. Sequencing used PBMCs. The CDR3 loop reads CASSVQGSEQYF. The DNA of the CDR3 is TGTGCCAGCAGTGTACAGGGGAGCGAGCAGTACTTC.